The 13 T cell receptor beta chains below all came from one sample that was sequenced in a study of CD8 T cells in Susac syndrome. It was with random hexamers that roughly 0.45 to 1 ug RNA was reverse transcribed. Each CDR3 protein is one row after TCRdb ran MiXCR on the immunoSEQ multiplex PCR reads. The top ten hold roughly 0.68% of the sample, which has about 90,000 distinct CDR3 sequences, about 95% seen once. The sample comprised CD8+ T cells from PBMCs. All receptors come from a human donor with Susac syndrome.

The V and J genes are TRBV2 and TRBJ1-2; TRBD1 matches 9 bases. This CDR3 region has 14 residues. Germline trimming cut 6 bases from V and 2 bases from J; bases unmatched to any gene: 4. Germline assignment: CDR1 SNHLY and CDR2 FYNNEI. Written as DNA, the CDR3 is TGTGCCAGCAGGCCGGGACAGGGAAACTATGGCTACACCTTC. Translating gives CASRPGQGNYGYTF.

The gene calls are TRBV20-1 and TRBJ1-2; D gene ambiguous. With 0 bases removed from V and 8 bases from J, the gap between germline ends came to 16 bases. This CDR3 region has 14 residues. From germline, CDR1 is DFQATT and CDR2 SNEGSKA (reference sequence). The CDR3 DNA follows: TGCAGTGCTAGAGAGTCCCGAGGACTTGGCGGCTACACCTTC. Encoded protein: CSARESRGLGGYTF.

The chain uses TRBV12-3 or TRBV12-4 and TRBJ1-6; a possible D gene is TRBD1 (5 bases). CDR3 length: 14 amino acids. Deletions cut 7 bases from V and 7 bases from J, with 14 bases between. CDR3 DNA sequence: TGTGCCAGCAACCCCGGAGGGGAAAATTCACCCCTCCACTTT. It encodes CASNPGGENSPLHF.

The V and J genes are TRBV6-2 or TRBV6-3 and TRBJ1-1; no reliable D call. The CDR3 length is 15 residues. V lost 6 bases and J lost 1, with 15 bases in between. Germline V lookup: CDR1 MNHEY, CDR2 SVGEGT. The CDR3 here is CASSLTLAANTEAFF. DNA of the CDR3: TGTGCCAGCAGCCTCACCCTAGCGGCGAACACTGAAGCTTTCTTT.

The chain carries TRBV12-3 or TRBV12-4 and TRBJ1-2; 7 bases align to TRBD1. V dropped 3 bases and J dropped 2; count of bases not matched to a gene: 6. The CDR3 totals 15 residues. The CDR3 sequence is CASSFSGQKNYGYTF. The CDR3 DNA is TGTGCCAGCAGTTTTTCGGGACAGAAAAACTATGGCTACACCTTC.

V is TRBV18 and J is TRBJ1-2; no clear D gene. The germline V gene encodes CDR1 KGHSH and CDR2 LQKENI. The CDR3 runs to 16 residues. V was pared by 3 bases and J by 4 bases, with 18 bases between. The CDR3 sequence: CASSPKSQGLRYGYTF. Written as DNA, the CDR3 is TGTGCCAGCTCACCTAAGTCCCAAGGCCTTCGCTATGGCTACACCTTC.

The CDR3 reads CAISEGGTYEQYF. The CDR3 nucleotides are TGTGCCATCAGTGAAGGAGGAACCTACGAGCAGTACTTC. V usage is TRBV10-3 and J usage is TRBJ2-7, with D perhaps matching TRBD2 (5 bases). The CDR3 contains 13 residues. Germline lookup yields CDR1 ENHRY and CDR2 SYGVKD. The V and J ends lost 3 bases and 2 bases respectively, with 8 bases between them.

The chain couples TRBV6-5 to TRBJ2-3; D possibly corresponds to TRBD2 (5 bases). V was trimmed by 6 bases and J by 1 base, leaving 5 bases between them. CDR3 length: 12 residues. CDR1 MNHEY and CDR2 SVGAGI come from the germline V gene. CDR3: CASRRGTDTQYF. The CDR3 region has the DNA TGTGCCAGCAGGAGGGGCACAGATACGCAGTATTTT.

The chain uses TRBV2 and TRBJ2-5; D remains unclear. The CDR3 runs to 15 residues. The V and J ends lost 6 bases and 5 bases respectively, with 19 bases between them. Germline values: CDR1 SNHLY, CDR2 FYNNEI. The CDR3 spells CASSSSLGNDETQYF. CDR3 in DNA: TGTGCCAGCAGCTCATCCTTGGGGAATGATGAGACCCAGTACTTC.

V usage is TRBV20-1 and J usage is TRBJ2-5; the D gene could be TRBD1 or TRBD2 (6 bases each). CDR3 size: 14 residues. Trimming stripped 5 bases from V and 5 bases from J, with 18 bases between. Germline V gene lookup returns CDR1 DFQATT and CDR2 SNEGSKA (reference sequence). The CDR3 reads CSAWDFGGGETQYF. The CDR3, as DNA: TGCAGTGCTTGGGATTTCGGAGGGGGTGAGACCCAGTACTTC.

The chain couples TRBV27 to TRBJ2-3, with 8 bases lining up with TRBD2. V lost 4 bases to trimming and J lost 5 bases; unmatched junction nucleotides: 8. The CDR3 totals 15 residues. The V gene's germline CDR1 is MNHEY and CDR2 SMNVEV (reference sequence). The CDR3 coding sequence is TGTGCCAGCAGTTCTCAAGGCGGGGGGATAGATACGCAGTATTTT. This encodes CASSSQGGGIDTQYF.

The chain joins TRBV30 to TRBJ1-5; 8 positions agree with TRBD1. Germline loops: CDR1 GTSNPN, CDR2 SVGIG (reference sequence). CDR3 length: 15 amino acids. V was clipped by 1 base and J by 4 bases; unmatched bases: 6. CDR3 residues: CAWSAAQGVNQPQHF. The CDR3 DNA reads as TGTGCCTGGAGTGCGGCACAGGGGGTAAATCAGCCCCAGCATTTT.

The chain uses TRBV30 and TRBJ2-4; 10 bases align to TRBD1. V was pared by 2 bases and J by 8 bases, with 3 bases of the junction left unmatched. The V gene's germline CDR1 is GTSNPN and CDR2 SVGIG (reference sequence). This CDR3 is 13 amino acids long. For the CDR3, the DNA is TGTGCCTGGAGTCGGGACAGGGGCGACATTCAGTACTTC. It encodes CAWSRDRGDIQYF.